This T cell receptor (beta chain) was recorded in a study of T cell clonality in common variable immunodeficiency. Profiling relied on immunoSEQ multiplex PCR, and the TCRdb table lists in-frame clones only, not all of them. The sample holds approximately 34,000 clones, and no clone turns up only once. This clone came up many times. Read coverage stops 3 residues before the CDR3 terminus; the germline J gene supplies the remainder. This CDR3 contains 14 residues. The germline V gene encodes CDR1 SGHTA and CDR2 FQGNSA. This clonotype originated in a person aged 18 to 70 in good health. Specimen: peripheral blood mononuclear cells. V gene TRBV7-2 combines with J gene TRBJ2-4; D may be TRBD1 (6 bases). Partial CDR3 DNA: TGTGCCAGCAGCCCTTACCGGGACAAGGGCTTT. Residues: CASSPYRDKGF. The whole CDR3 protein reads CASSPYRDKGFQYF.